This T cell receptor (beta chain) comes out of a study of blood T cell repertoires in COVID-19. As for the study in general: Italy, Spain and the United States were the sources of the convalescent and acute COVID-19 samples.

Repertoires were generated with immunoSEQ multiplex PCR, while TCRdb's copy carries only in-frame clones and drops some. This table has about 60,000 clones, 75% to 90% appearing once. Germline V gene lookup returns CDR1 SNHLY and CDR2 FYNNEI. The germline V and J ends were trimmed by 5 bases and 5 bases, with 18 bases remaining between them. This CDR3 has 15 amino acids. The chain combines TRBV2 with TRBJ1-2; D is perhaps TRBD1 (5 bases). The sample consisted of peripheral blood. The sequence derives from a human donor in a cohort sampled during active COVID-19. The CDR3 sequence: CASSPSMEGSYGYTF. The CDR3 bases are TGTGCCAGCAGTCCATCCATGGAGGGGAGTTATGGCTACACCTTC.